Below, 26 T cell receptor beta chains from the same sample are listed, as sequenced in a study of PD-1 blockade in classical Hodgkin lymphoma. Stated time point: cycle 4 day 1 (C4D1), after 6 weeks of nivolumab. The patients all showed relapse after autologous stem cell transplantation, while their brentuximab vedotin exposure varied. Clones were read by immunoSEQ multiplex PCR, and TCRdb kept only the in-frame ones, dropping some. The repertoire holds around 93,000 clones, with about three quarters as singletons. The specimen was peripheral blood mononuclear cells (PBMCs), collected before the fourth cycle of nivolumab. The receptors come from a human donor with classical Hodgkin lymphoma.

This clone has just one count. The chain couples TRBV7-2 to TRBJ2-5; the D is unclear. Germline CDR1 is SGHTA and CDR2 is FQGNSA. The CDR3 extends over 14 amino acids. Between the trimmed V and J ends, which lost 4 bases and 4 bases, there was a span of 13 bases. The CDR3 coding sequence is TGTGCCAGCAGCTACGGGCCGCAGCGAGAGACCCAGTACTTC. It translates to CASSYGPQRETQYF.

This chain connects TRBV28 to TRBJ2-3; TRBD2 aligns across 10 bases. The CDR3 extends over 17 amino acids. Trimming cost V 3 bases and J 3 bases; bases outside gene matches: 9. The V gene's germline CDR1 is MDHEN and CDR2 SYDVKM. CDR3 residues: CASSFLAGVRSTDTQYF. CDR3 in DNA: TGTGCCAGCAGTTTCCTAGCGGGAGTGAGGAGTACAGATACGCAGTATTTT.

V usage is TRBV11-2 and J usage is TRBJ2-7, with 7 bases lining up with TRBD2. CDR3 length: 14 residues. CDR1 and CDR2 (germline): SGHAT, FQNNGV. J lost 4 bases, V lost 2 bases, and 5 bases had no gene match. The chain's CDR3 is CASSLFGGTYEQYF. The CDR3 DNA reads TGTGCCAGCAGCTTATTCGGGGGGACTTACGAGCAGTACTTC.

The chain employs TRBV10-3 and TRBJ2-2; tentative D call: TRBD2 (5 bases). Germline CDR1 is ENHRY and CDR2 is SYGVKD. V lost 0 bases, J lost 5 bases, and 7 bases lay in between. The CDR3 runs to 14 residues. The CDR3 nucleotides are TGTGCCATCAGTGAGTCGGGGAGTACCGGGGAGCTGTTTTTT. As protein: CAISESGSTGELFF.

The chain employs TRBV5-1 and TRBJ2-7; D gene unclear. CDR3 length: 14 residues. The ends were cut back, 5 bases at V and 2 bases at J, with 14 bases in the middle. The germline V gene has CDR1 SGHRS and CDR2 YFSETQ. Written as DNA, the CDR3 is TGCGCCAGCAGGGACCCCGCGGTGCCCTACGAGCAGTACTTC. Translated: CASRDPAVPYEQYF.

J is TRBJ2-1 and V is TRBV2, with D maybe TRBD1 (5 bases). Germline V gene data show CDR1 as SNHLY and CDR2 as FYNNEI. V lost 0 bases and J 5 bases, leaving 11 bases between the germline ends. This CDR3 has 15 amino acids. The CDR3 coding sequence is TGTGCCAGCAGTGAAGCATGGGGCGTCGACAATGAGCAGTTCTTC. This encodes CASSEAWGVDNEQFF.

The chain combines TRBV7-9 with TRBJ2-5, with 11 bases matching TRBD2. The V and J ends lost 5 bases and 5 bases, in that order; junction bases with no gene match: 7. The CDR3 length is 15 residues. The germline V gene has CDR1 SEHNR and CDR2 FQNEAQ (reference sequence). The CDR3 coding sequence is TGTGCCAGCAGCCCACTAGCGGGAGTTTTGGAGACCCAGTACTTC. Its protein product is CASSPLAGVLETQYF.

The rearrangement uses TRBV28 and TRBJ1-5; no firm D call. Germline CDR1 and CDR2: MDHEN and SYDVKM. The germline V and J ends were trimmed by 3 bases and 0 bases, with 9 bases remaining between them. The length of the CDR3 is 15 residues. In nucleotides, the CDR3 is TGTGCCAGCAGTTTTCTGCTGTATAGCAATCAGCCCCAGCATTTT. Amino acid sequence: CASSFLLYSNQPQHF.

This chain connects TRBV5-1 to TRBJ1-2; D unresolved. The CDR3 is made up of 15 amino acids. Trimming cost V 3 bases and J 3 bases, with 15 bases left between them. In germline, CDR1 is SGHRS, CDR2 YFSETQ. This CDR3 reads CASSSTSRGYYGYTF. CDR3 DNA sequence: TGCGCCAGCAGCTCTACCTCGCGGGGTTACTATGGCTACACCTTC.

The V and J genes are TRBV2 and TRBJ2-5, with D perhaps TRBD2 (5 bases). The CDR3 contains 15 residues. The V and J ends lost 4 bases and 1 base respectively, with 13 bases between them. The germline V gene has CDR1 SNHLY and CDR2 FYNNEI. CDR3 bases: TGTGCCAGCAGTGGAACTAGTAGTTCCCAAGAGACCCAGTACTTC. Translated, it gives CASSGTSSSQETQYF.

The chain combines TRBV10-3 with TRBJ1-1; 8 bases map to TRBD1. J gave up 2 bases and V 3 bases, and 2 bases lay outside the gene matches. This CDR3 has 14 amino acids. Germline CDR1 reads ENHRY; CDR2 reads SYGVKD. The CDR3 coding sequence is TGTGCCATCAGTGACGGGACAGGAAACACTGAAGCTTTCTTT. Translated: CAISDGTGNTEAFF.

The CDR3 loop reads CASSLVVGTFGMYEQYF. The CDR3 DNA is TGTGCCAGCAGTTTGGTGGTGGGGACGTTCGGGATGTACGAGCAGTACTTC. J is TRBJ2-7 and V is TRBV27; D is tentatively TRBD1 or TRBD2 (5 bases each). With 3 bases removed from V and 4 bases from J, the gap between germline ends came to 22 bases. This CDR3 comprises 17 residues. Germline values: CDR1 MNHEY, CDR2 SMNVEV (reference sequence).

This clone was observed a handful of times. V gene TRBV29-1 combines with J gene TRBJ2-5; D uncertain. Germline assignment: CDR1 SQVTM and CDR2 ANQGSEA. The CDR3 extends over 14 amino acids. Trimming pared 3 bases from V and 1 base from J, leaving 12 bases between. CDR3 nucleotide sequence: TGCAGCGTTGAGGAAGACACAATCCAAGAGACCCAGTACTTC. As protein: CSVEEDTIQETQYF.

The V and J genes are TRBV5-5 and TRBJ1-1; D call uncertain. Trimming removed 4 bases from V and 1 base from J, with 8 bases in between. Germline V gene sequence: CDR1 SGHKS, CDR2 YYEKEE (reference sequence). This CDR3 spans 13 amino acids. CDR3: CASSEDGNTEAFF. As DNA, the CDR3 is TGTGCCAGCAGCGAGGACGGGAACACTGAAGCTTTCTTT.

This chain uses TRBV4-2 with TRBJ2-7, with TRBD1 matching over 9 bases. Trimming took 1 base from V and 2 from J; bases not matched to a gene: 9. Germline V lookup: CDR1 LGHNA, CDR2 YNFKEQ. The length of the CDR3 is 17 residues. The DNA for the CDR3 is TGTGCCAGCAGCCAAGCGGCCCCGGGACAGGGCGCCTACGAGCAGTACTTC. Translated, it gives CASSQAAPGQGAYEQYF.

V usage is TRBV7-2 and J usage is TRBJ2-2, with D possibly TRBD1 on 5 matching bases. V lost 2 bases, J lost 1 base, and 8 bases lay in between. This CDR3 is 15 amino acids long. In germline, CDR1 is SGHTA, CDR2 FQGNSA. The CDR3 DNA reads as TGTGCCAGCAGCTTAAATCAGGGGAACACCGGGGAGCTGTTTTTT. The encoded protein is CASSLNQGNTGELFF.

The chain has TRBV19 and TRBJ1-1, with 11 bases aligning to TRBD1. Germline-derived CDR1 and CDR2 are LNHDA and SQIVND (reference sequence). The CDR3 length is 15 residues. V gave up 6 bases and J gave up 5 bases; unmatched junction bases: 8. The DNA for the CDR3 is TGTGCCAGTAGCTACCGCCGGGACAGGGGGACTGAAGCTTTCTTT. Encoded protein: CASSYRRDRGTEAFF.

This clone was counted only a few times. The rearrangement uses TRBV11-3 and TRBJ2-1, with D possibly matching TRBD2 (5 bases). This CDR3 has 13 residues. V was cut by 0 bases and J by 7 bases, with 7 bases left in between. From germline, CDR1 is SGHNT and CDR2 YENEEA. Here the CDR3 DNA reads TGTGCCAGCAGCTTAGAAGCGGAGAATGAGCAGTTCTTC. Its translation is CASSLEAENEQFF.

The rearrangement joins TRBV6-5 to TRBJ1-3; the D gene is possibly TRBD1 (6 bases). The CDR3 extends over 16 amino acids. Germline values: CDR1 MNHEY, CDR2 SVGAGI. Trimming removed 2 bases from V and 3 bases from J, with 14 bases in between. The CDR3, as DNA: TGTGCCAGCAGTTACCTAGACAGGATGAGTGGAAACACCATATATTTT. Protein product: CASSYLDRMSGNTIYF.

This clone was found a few times. V usage is TRBV4-3 and J usage is TRBJ1-2; D remains ambiguous. The V end was cut by 0 bases, the J end by 4 bases, with 15 bases between. In germline, CDR1 is LGHNA, CDR2 YSLEER. The CDR3 consists of 16 residues. The CDR3 sequence: CASSQDLGSVSYGYTF. CDR3 DNA sequence: TGCGCCAGCAGCCAAGATCTAGGGTCGGTGAGCTATGGCTACACCTTC.

This clone was counted between two and nine times. The CDR3 sequence: CASSLASTGELFF. CDR3 in DNA: TGCGCCAGCAGCTTGGCCAGCACCGGGGAGCTGTTTTTT. This sequence joins TRBV5-1 and TRBJ2-2; D uncertain. Germline CDR1 and CDR2: SGHRS and YFSETQ. Trimming removed 0 bases at V and 4 bases at J, with 4 bases between. This CDR3 region has 13 residues.

The rearrangement uses TRBV5-1 and TRBJ1-3; no clear D. Germline V lookup: CDR1 SGHRS, CDR2 YFSETQ. The ends were cut back, 0 bases at V and 0 bases at J, with 16 bases in the middle. The length of the CDR3 is 18 residues. CDR3 sequence (DNA): TGCGCCAGCAGCTTGGGGGCCGGCAGGTCGTTCTCTGGAAACACCATATATTTT. Translating gives CASSLGAGRSFSGNTIYF.

The genes are TRBV5-1 and TRBJ1-2; the D gene is possibly TRBD1 (5 bases). From germline, CDR1 is SGHRS and CDR2 YFSETQ. The CDR3 runs to 15 residues. Trimming left V 5 bases short and J 1 base short, with 15 bases between. CDR3 nucleotide sequence: TGCGCCAGCAGTTCTGGCGACAGTTATAACTATGGCTACACCTTC. Protein product: CASSSGDSYNYGYTF.

The CDR3 region is CAISLGYEQYF. In nucleotides, the CDR3 is TGTGCCATCAGTCTCGGTTACGAGCAGTACTTC. The rearrangement links TRBV10-3 to TRBJ2-7, with D unclear. V lost 5 bases and J lost 4, with 6 bases in between. Germline CDR1 ENHRY, CDR2 SYGVKD. The CDR3 runs to 11 residues.

This chain joins TRBV7-2 and TRBJ1-3; TRBD1 aligns across 7 bases. CDR3 length: 14 residues. V lost 4 bases, J lost 5 bases, and 5 bases stayed unmatched. The germline CDR1 and CDR2 sequences are SGHTA and FQGNSA. CDR3 loop: CASSSRQGRNTIYF. The CDR3 DNA reads TGTGCCAGCAGCTCAAGACAGGGACGAAACACCATATATTTT.

The rearrangement uses TRBV11-2 and TRBJ1-6, with TRBD1 as a possible D gene (6 bases). Germline CDR1 is SGHAT and CDR2 is FQNNGV. Trimming took 5 bases from V and 8 from J, leaving 13 bases between them. This CDR3 region has 14 residues. CDR3 DNA sequence: TGTGCCAGCAGCAAGCAGGGGCCTGATTCACCCCTCCACTTT. Protein product: CASSKQGPDSPLHF.